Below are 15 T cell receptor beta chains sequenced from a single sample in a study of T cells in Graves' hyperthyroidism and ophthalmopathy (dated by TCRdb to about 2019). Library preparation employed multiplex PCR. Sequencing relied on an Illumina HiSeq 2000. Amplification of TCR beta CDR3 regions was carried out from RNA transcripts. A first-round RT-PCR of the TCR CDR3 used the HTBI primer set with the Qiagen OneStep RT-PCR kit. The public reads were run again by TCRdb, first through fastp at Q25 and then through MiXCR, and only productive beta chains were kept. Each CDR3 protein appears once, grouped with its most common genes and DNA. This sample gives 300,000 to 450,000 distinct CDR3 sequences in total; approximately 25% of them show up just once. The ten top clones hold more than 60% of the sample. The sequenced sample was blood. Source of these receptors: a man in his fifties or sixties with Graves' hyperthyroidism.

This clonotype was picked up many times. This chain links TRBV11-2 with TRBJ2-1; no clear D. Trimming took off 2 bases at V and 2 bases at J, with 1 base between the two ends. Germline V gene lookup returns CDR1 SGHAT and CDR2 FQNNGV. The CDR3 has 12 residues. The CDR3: CASSLPYNEQFF. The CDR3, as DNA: TGTGCCAGCAGCTTACCCTACAATGAGCAGTTCTTC.

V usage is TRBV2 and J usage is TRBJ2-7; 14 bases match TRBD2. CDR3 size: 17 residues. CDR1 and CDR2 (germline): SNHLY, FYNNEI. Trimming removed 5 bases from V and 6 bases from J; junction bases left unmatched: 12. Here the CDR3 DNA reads TGTGCCAGCAGTCACCAAGGGACTAGCGGGAGAGGGGTCGAGCAGTACTTC. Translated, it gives CASSHQGTSGRGVEQYF.

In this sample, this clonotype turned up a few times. This CDR3 is CASRVGSSYEQYF. In DNA, the CDR3 is TGTGCCAGCAGGGTGGGAAGCTCCTACGAGCAGTACTTC. The chain joins TRBV28 to TRBJ2-7; no clear D gene. V lost 6 bases and J lost 0, with 9 bases in between. In germline, CDR1 is MDHEN, CDR2 SYDVKM. The CDR3 length is 13 residues.

This CDR3 reads CATRPAGWGDTQYF. The CDR3 DNA reads as TGTGCCACCAGACCGGCAGGATGGGGCGATACGCAGTATTTT. This chain joins TRBV24-1 and TRBJ2-3; the D gene is possibly TRBD1 (5 bases). Trimming pared 7 bases from V and 6 bases from J, leaving 16 bases between. Germline assignment: CDR1 KGHDR and CDR2 SFDVKD. The CDR3 totals 14 residues.

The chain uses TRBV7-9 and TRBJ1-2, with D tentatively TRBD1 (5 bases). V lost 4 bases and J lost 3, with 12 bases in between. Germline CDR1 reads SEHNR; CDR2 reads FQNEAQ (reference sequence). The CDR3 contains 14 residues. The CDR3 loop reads CASSSGGEYYGYTF. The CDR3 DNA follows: TGTGCCAGCAGCTCCGGAGGGGAGTACTATGGCTACACCTTC. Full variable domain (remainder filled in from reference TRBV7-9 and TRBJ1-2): DTGVSQNPRHKITKRGQNVTFRCDPISEHNRLYWYRQTLGQGPEFLTYFQNEAQLEKSRLLSDRFSAERPKGSFSTLEIQRTEQGDSAMYLCASSSGGEYYGYTFGSGTRLTVV.

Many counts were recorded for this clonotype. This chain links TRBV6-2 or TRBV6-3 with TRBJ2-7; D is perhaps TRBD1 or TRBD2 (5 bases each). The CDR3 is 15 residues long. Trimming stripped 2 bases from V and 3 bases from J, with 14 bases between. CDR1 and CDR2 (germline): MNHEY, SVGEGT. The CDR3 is CASSYGLRGVYEQYF. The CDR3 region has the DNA TGTGCCAGCAGTTACGGTCTCCGAGGGGTCTACGAGCAGTACTTC.

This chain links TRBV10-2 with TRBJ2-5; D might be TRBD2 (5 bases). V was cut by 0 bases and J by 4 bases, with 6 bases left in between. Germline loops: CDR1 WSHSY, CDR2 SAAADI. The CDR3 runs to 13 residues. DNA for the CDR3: TGCGCCAGCAGTGAGTCGGAGGCAGAGACCCAGTACTTC. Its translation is CASSESEAETQYF.

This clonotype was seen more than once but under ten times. The CDR3 DNA follows: TGCAGTGCACAGGACAGGGGCCAAAGCTCCTACGAGCAGTACTTC. Translating gives CSAQDRGQSSYEQYF. The chain uses TRBV20-1 and TRBJ2-7; the match to TRBD1 covers 9 bases. The germline V gene encodes CDR1 DFQATT and CDR2 SNEGSKA (reference sequence). The CDR3 consists of 15 residues. Unmatched junction bases numbered 9, after V lost 6 bases and J lost 0 bases.

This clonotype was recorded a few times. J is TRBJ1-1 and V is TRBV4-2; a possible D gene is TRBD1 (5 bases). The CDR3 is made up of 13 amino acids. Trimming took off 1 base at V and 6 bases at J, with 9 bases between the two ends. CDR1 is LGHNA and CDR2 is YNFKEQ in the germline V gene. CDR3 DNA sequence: TGTGCCAGCAGCCAAGTGCGGGGCCCTGAAGCTTTCTTT. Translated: CASSQVRGPEAFF.

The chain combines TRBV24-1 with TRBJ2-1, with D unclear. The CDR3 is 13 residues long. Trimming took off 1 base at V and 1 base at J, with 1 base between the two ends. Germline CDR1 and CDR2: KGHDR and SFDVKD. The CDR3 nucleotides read TGTGCCACCAGTGATTTTTCCTACAATGAGCAGTTCTTC. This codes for CATSDFSYNEQFF.

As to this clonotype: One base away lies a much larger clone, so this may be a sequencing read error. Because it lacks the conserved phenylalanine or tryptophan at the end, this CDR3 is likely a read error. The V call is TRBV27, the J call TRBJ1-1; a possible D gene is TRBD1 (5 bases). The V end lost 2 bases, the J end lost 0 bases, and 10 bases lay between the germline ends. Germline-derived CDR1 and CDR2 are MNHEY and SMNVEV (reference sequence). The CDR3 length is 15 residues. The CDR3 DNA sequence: TGTGCCAGCAGTTTACAGGGTAACCTGAACACTGAAGCTTTCTCT. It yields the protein CASSLQGNLNTEAFS.

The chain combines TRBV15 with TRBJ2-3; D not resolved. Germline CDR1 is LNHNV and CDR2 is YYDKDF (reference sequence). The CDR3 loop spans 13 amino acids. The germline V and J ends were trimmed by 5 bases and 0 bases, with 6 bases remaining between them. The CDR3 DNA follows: TGTGCCACCAGCCGTGCTAGCACAGATACGCAGTATTTT. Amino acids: CATSRASTDTQYF.

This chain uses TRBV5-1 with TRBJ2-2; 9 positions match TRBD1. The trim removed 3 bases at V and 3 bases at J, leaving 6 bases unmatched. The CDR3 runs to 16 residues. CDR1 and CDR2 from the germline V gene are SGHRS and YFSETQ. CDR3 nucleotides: TGCGCCAGCAGCTCCCGGGACAGGGCTTACACCGGGGAGCTGTTTTTT. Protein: CASSSRDRAYTGELFF.

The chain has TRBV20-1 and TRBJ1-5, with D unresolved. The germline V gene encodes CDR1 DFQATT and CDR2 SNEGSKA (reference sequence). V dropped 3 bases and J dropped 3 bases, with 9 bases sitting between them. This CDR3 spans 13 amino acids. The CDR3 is CSASTDPNQPQHF. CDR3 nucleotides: TGCAGTGCTAGTACAGATCCCAATCAGCCCCAGCATTTT.

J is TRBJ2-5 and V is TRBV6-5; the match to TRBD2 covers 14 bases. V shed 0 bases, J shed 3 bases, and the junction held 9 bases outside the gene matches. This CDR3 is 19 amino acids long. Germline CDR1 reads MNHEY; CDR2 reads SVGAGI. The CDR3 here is CASSYSTSGTSGRKETQYF. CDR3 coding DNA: TGTGCCAGCAGTTACTCCACTTCCGGGACTAGCGGGAGAAAAGAGACCCAGTACTTC.